These 11 T cell receptor beta chains came from one sample sequenced in a study of cytomegalovirus exposure and HLA in healthy donors listed by TCRdb under 2017. The library was made by the immunoSEQ multiplex PCR assay. A mixture of 60 forward primers for TCR Vbeta segments and 13 reverse primers for TCR Jbeta segments was used in the multiplex PCR. TCRdb re-hosts the immuneACCESS table, in-frame sequences only. Its copies lack some clones; in the studies checked, an unresolved V gene accounts for under half of them, and the cause for the rest is not known. The sample table shows roughly 110,000 clones, and around 76% are seen once. The ten largest clones represent roughly 6% of the sample. Specimen: PBMCs. The receptors were gathered from a woman between 45 and 65 years old in good health and CMV-seropositive.

This clone was counted only a few times. This sequence joins TRBV6-1 and TRBJ1-1; a weak D match, TRBD1 (6 bases). This CDR3 spans 15 amino acids. V lost 2 bases and J 6 bases, leaving 16 bases between the germline ends. The germline gives CDR1 MNHNS, CDR2 SASEGT. Here the CDR3 reads CASSEMVGGWAEAFF. For the CDR3, the DNA is TGTGCCAGCAGTGAAATGGTTGGGGGCTGGGCTGAAGCTTTCTTT.

The chain is built from TRBV6-1 and TRBJ1-5; D unresolved. Germline values: CDR1 MNHNS, CDR2 SASEGT. CDR3 length: 14 amino acids. V dropped 5 bases and J dropped 0 bases, with 8 bases sitting between them. CDR3 residues: CASSQVLSNQPQHF. As DNA, the CDR3 is TGTGCCAGCAGTCAGGTTCTTAGCAATCAGCCCCAGCATTTT.

The CDR3 DNA reads as TGTGCCAGCAGTGAAATAATAGCGGGGGGGCCTACCGGGGAGCTGTTTTTT. Translation gives CASSEIIAGGPTGELFF. The chain has TRBV6-1 and TRBJ2-2, with 11 positions matching TRBD2. From germline, CDR1 is MNHNS and CDR2 SASEGT. The V and J ends lost 2 bases and 5 bases, in that order; junction bases with no gene match: 7. The CDR3 loop spans 17 amino acids.

The chain links TRBV6-5 to TRBJ1-2; tentatively, D is TRBD1 (5 bases). Deletions cut 2 bases from V and 2 bases from J, with 9 bases between. The CDR3 has 14 amino acids. CDR1 is MNHEY and CDR2 is SVGAGI in the germline V gene. CDR3 coding DNA: TGTGCCAGCAGTTACACCGACAGCAACTATGGCTACACCTTC. It codes for CASSYTDSNYGYTF.

The V gene is TRBV18, the J gene TRBJ2-7; a weak D match, TRBD2 (5 bases). The V gene lost 2 bases and the J gene lost 1 base, with 18 bases spanning the gap. The germline V gene has CDR1 KGHSH and CDR2 LQKENI. CDR3 length: 17 amino acids. CDR3 in amino acids: CASSPTWESGGSYEQYF. The CDR3 DNA reads as TGTGCCAGCTCACCAACTTGGGAGAGTGGTGGGTCCTACGAGCAGTACTTC.

This clone was observed a handful of times. V usage is TRBV6-6 and J usage is TRBJ1-6; D remains unclear. The germline V and J ends were trimmed by 6 bases and 5 bases, with 11 bases remaining between them. Looked up from germline, CDR1 is MNHNY and CDR2 is SVGAGI (reference sequence). CDR3 length: 14 residues. The CDR3 loop reads CASSQITNNSPLHF. The DNA for the CDR3 is TGTGCCAGCAGCCAAATAACAAATAATTCACCCCTCCACTTT.

This chain links TRBV28 with TRBJ1-1; perhaps TRBD1 as D (5 bases). V was clipped by 2 bases and J by 4 bases, with 17 bases between them. Germline CDR1 reads MDHEN; CDR2 reads SYDVKM. This CDR3 contains 16 residues. The CDR3 DNA reads TGTGCCAGCAGTTTAAGTCGGGGACCGGGGGGCACTGAAGCTTTCTTT. Its protein product is CASSLSRGPGGTEAFF.

The chain recombines TRBV2 with TRBJ1-5; D is unresolved. Trimming took 4 bases from V and 1 from J, leaving 8 bases between them. This CDR3 has 14 amino acids. Germline loops: CDR1 SNHLY, CDR2 FYNNEI. The CDR3 nucleotides are TGTGCCAGCAGTGCAGAGACAAGCAATCAGCCCCAGCATTTT. Residues: CASSAETSNQPQHF. The full variable domain, its missing parts supplied by reference TRBV2 and TRBJ1-5, is EPEVTQTPSHQVTQMGQEVILRCVPISNHLYFYWYRQILGQKVEFLVSFYNNEISEKSEIFDDQFSVERPDGSNFTLKIRSTKLEDSAMYFCASSAETSNQPQHFGDGTRLSIL.

This chain links TRBV28 with TRBJ2-2, with 13 bases aligning to TRBD2. The V and J ends lost 5 bases and 7 bases, in that order; junction bases with no gene match: 10. There are 17 residues in the CDR3. Germline V gives CDR1 MDHEN, CDR2 SYDVKM. DNA of the CDR3: TGTGCCAGCAGTCTCCGCCCAGGACTAGCGGGGGTCGGGGAGCTGTTTTTT. Amino acid sequence: CASSLRPGLAGVGELFF.

This rearrangement joins TRBV19 to TRBJ2-7; D is possibly TRBD2 (5 bases). The V end was cut by 5 bases, the J end by 7 bases, with 18 bases between. Looked up from germline, CDR1 is LNHDA and CDR2 is SQIVND (reference sequence). The CDR3 runs 14 residues. The CDR3 reads CASSVGVESREQYF. In nucleotides, the CDR3 is TGTGCCAGTAGTGTGGGAGTGGAGTCGAGAGAGCAGTACTTC.

The genes are TRBV10-3 and TRBJ2-3; 8 bases are a match to TRBD2. CDR3 length equals 18 residues. The V gene end was trimmed by 0 bases and the J gene end by 2 bases; junction bases not matched to a gene: 10. Germline V lookup: CDR1 ENHRY, CDR2 SYGVKD. The CDR3 nucleotides are TGTGCCATCAGTGAGTCCCTCCTACTAGCGGAGGACACAGATACGCAGTATTTT. Its translation: CAISESLLLAEDTDTQYF.